The rows below give T cell receptor beta chains drawn from one sample of a study of breast tumors, draining lymph nodes, adjacent tissues. TCRdb reprocessed the multiplex PCR reads via MiXCR and lists one record per CDR3 protein. The table lists about 220,000 distinct CDR3 sequences, less than 40% of them singletons. The specimen sequenced was axillary lymph node tissue. The receptors stem from a female donor with breast cancer. Some clones in this sample may be carry-over from other donors' samples. CDR3s include the opening cysteine and the closing phenylalanine or tryptophan. D genes are given only for firm matches. Rows give clone size only sometimes, using once, few, many, or a class for an expanded clone.

j_gene | d_gene | v_gene | abundance | CDR3aa | CDR3nt
TRBJ1-4 | TRBD1 | TRBV7-9 | . | CASSLSDRVYEKLFF | TGTGCCAGCAGCCTGAGCGACAGGGTATACGAAAAACTGTTTTTT
TRBJ2-7 | . | TRBV6-6 | . | CASSHDARGHEQYF | TGTGCCAGCAGTCACGACGCCAGGGGTCACGAGCAGTACTTC
TRBJ2-5 | TRBD1 | TRBV6-5 | . | CASTRQGQGAETQYF | TGTGCCAGCACCCGACAGGGACAGGGGGCGGAGACCCAGTACTTC
TRBJ2-4 | TRBD2 | TRBV12-3/TRBV12-4 | few | CASSFGGGLTKNIQYF | TGTGCCAGCAGTTTCGGGGGGGGGCTGACCAAAAACATTCAGTACTTC
TRBJ1-2 | TRBD1 | TRBV19 | once | CASSILRGQGRGYIF | TGTGCCAGTAGTATCCTCCGGGGACAGGGTAGAGGCTACATCTTC
TRBJ2-2 | . | TRBV18 | few | CASSPEPRAGELFF | TGTGCCAGCTCACCAGAACCCAGGGCCGGGGAGCTGTTTTTT
TRBJ2-7 | TRBD2 | TRBV7-6 | once | CASSGLSGSKYEQYF | TGTGCCAGCAGCGGACTTAGCGGGAGTAAATACGAGCAGTACTTC
TRBJ2-7 | . | TRBV5-6 | many | CASSLSGSAYEQYF | TGTGCCAGCAGCTTGTCGGGGAGCGCCTACGAGCAGTACTTC
TRBJ2-6 | . | TRBV3-2 | many | CASSQDYRSGANVLTF | TGTGCCAGCAGCCAAGATTACAGATCTGGGGCCAACGTCCTGACTTTC
TRBJ1-2 | . | TRBV20-1 | many | CSARDFLHGYTF | TGCAGTGCTAGAGACTTCCTTCATGGCTACACCTTC
TRBJ2-3 | . | TRBV20-1 | many | CSARDLGSTDTQYF | TGCAGTGCTAGAGATCTCGGGAGCACAGATACGCAGTATTTT
TRBJ2-5 | TRBD1 | TRBV18 | . | CASSPPRTGRQETQYF | TGTGCCAGCTCACCGCCCAGGACAGGGAGGCAAGAGACCCAGTACTTC
TRBJ2-5 | TRBD2 | TRBV5-1 | . | CASSYSGGAGETQYF | TGCGCCAGCAGTTATAGCGGGGGGGCCGGTGAGACCCAGTACTTC
TRBJ2-5 | . | TRBV10-2 | many | CASSVRGETQYF | TGCGCCAGCAGTGTTAGAGGGGAGACCCAGTACTTC
TRBJ2-1 | . | TRBV5-1 | many | CASSLGPRDSGYNEQFF | TGCGCCAGCAGCTTGGGCCCACGGGACTCAGGATACAATGAGCAGTTCTTC
TRBJ2-1 | TRBD2 | TRBV29-1 | . | CSVGSGGAHEQFF | TGCAGCGTTGGTAGCGGGGGGGCCCATGAGCAGTTCTTC
TRBJ1-3 | . | TRBV7-2 | few | CASSLDGSGNTIYF | TGTGCCAGCAGCCTCGACGGCTCTGGAAACACCATATATTTT
TRBJ2-5 | . | TRBV20-1 | . | CSASSRLNQETQYF | TGCAGTGCCAGCTCACGCCTAAACCAAGAGACCCAGTACTTC
TRBJ1-1 | . | TRBV25-1 | few | CASSPVGNTEAFF | TGTGCCAGCAGTCCGGTGGGGAACACTGAAGCTTTCTTT
TRBJ2-7 | . | TRBV5-1 | many | CASSLAGDTYEQYF | TGCGCCAGCAGCTTGGCGGGCGACACCTACGAGCAGTACTTC
TRBJ2-3 | . | TRBV24-1 | many | CATSDPGADTQYF | TGTGCCACCAGTGATCCGGGCGCAGATACGCAGTATTTT
TRBJ2-4 | . | TRBV2 | many | CASSVGNIQYF | TGTGCCAGCAGTGTCGGGAACATTCAGTACTTC
TRBJ2-3 | TRBD1 | TRBV9 | . | CASSALTGGTDTQYF | TGTGCCAGCAGCGCGCTGACAGGGGGCACAGATACGCAGTATTTT
TRBJ2-3 | . | TRBV10-2 | . | CASSDESGRPLADTQYF | TGCGCCAGCAGTGATGAGTCGGGGCGGCCGCTGGCAGATACGCAGTATTTT
TRBJ1-1 | . | TRBV6-5 | . | CASSYGRPPQLNTEAFF | TGTGCCAGCAGTTATGGACGGCCCCCTCAGCTGAACACTGAAGCTTTCTTT
TRBJ1-2 | . | TRBV2 | many | CASSEALTLGGYTF | TGTGCCAGCAGTGAAGCGCTCACCCTCGGTGGCTACACCTTC
TRBJ1-6 | . | TRBV19 | many | CASSTQGFSSPLHF | TGTGCCAGTAGTACCCAGGGGTTTAGTTCACCCCTCCACTTT
TRBJ1-1 | . | TRBV20-1 | . | CSARAPGPNTEAFF | TGCAGTGCTAGAGCTCCAGGACCGAACACTGAAGCTTTCTTT